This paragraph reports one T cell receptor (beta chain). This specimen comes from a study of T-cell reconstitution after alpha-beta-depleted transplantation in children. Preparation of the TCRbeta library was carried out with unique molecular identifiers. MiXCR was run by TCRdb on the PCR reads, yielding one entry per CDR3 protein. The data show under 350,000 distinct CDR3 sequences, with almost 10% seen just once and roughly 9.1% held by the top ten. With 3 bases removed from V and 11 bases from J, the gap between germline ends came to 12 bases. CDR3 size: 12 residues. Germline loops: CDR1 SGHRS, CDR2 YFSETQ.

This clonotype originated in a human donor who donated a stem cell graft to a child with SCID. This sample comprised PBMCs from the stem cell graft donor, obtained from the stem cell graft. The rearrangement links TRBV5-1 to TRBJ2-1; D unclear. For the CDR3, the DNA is TGCGCCAGCAGCTCGGACCCCTTTAAGCAGTTCTTC. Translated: CASSSDPFKQFF.